This T cell receptor beta chain derives from a study of T cell repertoires in cytomegalovirus infection. Study-level background: Indications came from public TCR beta signatures; they pointed to CMV infection and to a matching HLA type. Study findings and constraints: Identification of carriers of CMV plus the relevant HLA was achieved through cumulative public TCR beta family frequency. There were HLA-C-restricted CMV-specific TCR beta clonotypes dominating the ex vivo response.

Note on this clonotype: Its antigen remains unknown.

The V gene end was trimmed by 7 bases and the J gene end by 7 bases; junction bases not matched to a gene: 13. The CDR3 has 15 residues. TCRdb used MiXCR to reprocess the reads, holding one entry per CDR3 protein. The sample comprises fewer than 200,000 distinct CDR3 sequences, approximately 15% of which are singletons, and 25% to 30% rests with the top ten. The sequenced material came from PBMCs. The sequence was obtained from a human donor in good health (CMV status not recorded). Some clones in this sample may be carry-over from other donors' samples. The rearrangement joins TRBV12-3 or TRBV12-4 to TRBJ1-1; 9 nucleotides line up with TRBD1. In DNA form, the CDR3 reads TGTGCCAGCAACCTCTCCGGGACAGGGAAGGATGAAGCTTTCTTT. It translates to CASNLSGTGKDEAFF.